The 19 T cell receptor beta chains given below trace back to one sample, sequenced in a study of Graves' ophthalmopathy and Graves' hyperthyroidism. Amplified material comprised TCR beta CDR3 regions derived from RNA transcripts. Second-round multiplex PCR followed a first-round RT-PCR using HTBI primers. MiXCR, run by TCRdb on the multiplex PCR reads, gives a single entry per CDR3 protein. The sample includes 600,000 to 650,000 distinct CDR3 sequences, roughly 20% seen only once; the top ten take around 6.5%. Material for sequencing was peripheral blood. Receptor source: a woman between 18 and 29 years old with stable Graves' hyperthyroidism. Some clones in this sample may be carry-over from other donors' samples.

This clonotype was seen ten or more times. The CDR3 nucleotides read TGTGCCAGCATCGGCACGGCTCTCACAGATACGCAGTATTTT. Translating gives CASIGTALTDTQYF. J is TRBJ2-3 and V is TRBV28; D gene ambiguous. Trimming took 7 bases from V and 2 from J, leaving 13 bases between them. Germline CDR1 is MDHEN and CDR2 is SYDVKM. CDR3 length equals 14 residues. The full variable domain, in which reference TRBV28 and TRBJ2-3 provide the parts outside the CDR3, is DVKVTQSSRYLVKRTGEKVFLECVQDMDHENMFWYRQDPGLGLRLIYFSYDVKMKEKGDIPEGYSVSREKKERFSLILESASTNQTSMYLCASIGTALTDTQYFGPGTRLTVL.

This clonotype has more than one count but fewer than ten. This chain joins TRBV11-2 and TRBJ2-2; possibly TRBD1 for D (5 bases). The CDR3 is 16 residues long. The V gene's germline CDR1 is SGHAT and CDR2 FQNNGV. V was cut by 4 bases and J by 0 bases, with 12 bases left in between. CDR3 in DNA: TGTGCCAGCAGCTCTAGGGGATCCCCGAACACCGGGGAGCTGTTTTTT. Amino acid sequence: CASSSRGSPNTGELFF.

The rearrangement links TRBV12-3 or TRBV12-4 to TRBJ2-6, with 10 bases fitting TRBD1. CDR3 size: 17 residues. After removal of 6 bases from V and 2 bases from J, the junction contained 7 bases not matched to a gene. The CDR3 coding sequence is TGTGCCAGCAGGTCCGACAGGGGGCTTGCTGGGGCCAACGTCCTGACTTTC. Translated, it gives CASRSDRGLAGANVLTF.

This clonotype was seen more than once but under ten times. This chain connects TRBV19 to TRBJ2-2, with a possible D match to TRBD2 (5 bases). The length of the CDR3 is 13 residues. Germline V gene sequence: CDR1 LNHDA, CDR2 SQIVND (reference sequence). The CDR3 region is CAVRRGNTGELFF. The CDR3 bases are TGTGCAGTACGCCGGGGGAACACCGGGGAGCTGTTTTTT.

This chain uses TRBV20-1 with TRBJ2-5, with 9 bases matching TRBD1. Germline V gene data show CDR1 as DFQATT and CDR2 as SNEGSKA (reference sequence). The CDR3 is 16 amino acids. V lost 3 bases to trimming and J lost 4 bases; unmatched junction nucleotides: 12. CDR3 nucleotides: TGCAGTGCTAGGTTGGGACAGGGAAAGTGGTCAGAGACCCAGTACTTC. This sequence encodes CSARLGQGKWSETQYF.

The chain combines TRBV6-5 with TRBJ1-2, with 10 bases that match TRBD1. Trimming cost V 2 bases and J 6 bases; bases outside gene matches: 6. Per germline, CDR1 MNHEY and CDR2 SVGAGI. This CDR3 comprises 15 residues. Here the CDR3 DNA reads TGTGCCAGCAGTTACGACGGGACAGGGGAAGATGGCTACACCTTC. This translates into CASSYDGTGEDGYTF.

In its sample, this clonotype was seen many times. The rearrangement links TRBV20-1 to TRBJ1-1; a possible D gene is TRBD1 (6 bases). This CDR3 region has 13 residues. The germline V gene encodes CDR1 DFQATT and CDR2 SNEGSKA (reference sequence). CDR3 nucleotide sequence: TGCAGCGCGGAGTGGGACACGGTCTCTGAAGCTTTCTTT. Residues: CSAEWDTVSEAFF.

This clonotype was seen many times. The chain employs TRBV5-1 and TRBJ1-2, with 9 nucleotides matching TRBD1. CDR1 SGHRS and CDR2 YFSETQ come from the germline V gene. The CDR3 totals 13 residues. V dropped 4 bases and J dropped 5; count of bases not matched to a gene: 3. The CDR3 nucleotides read TGCGCCAGCAGCCGGGACAGGGAGTATGGCTACACCTTC. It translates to CASSRDREYGYTF.

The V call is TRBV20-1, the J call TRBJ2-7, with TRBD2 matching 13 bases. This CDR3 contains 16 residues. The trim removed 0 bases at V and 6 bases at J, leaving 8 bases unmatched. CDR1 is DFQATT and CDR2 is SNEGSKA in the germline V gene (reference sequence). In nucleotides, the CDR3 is TGCAGTGCTAGAGATCCCGGGACTAGCGGGGAGGTCGAGCAGTACTTC. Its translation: CSARDPGTSGEVEQYF.

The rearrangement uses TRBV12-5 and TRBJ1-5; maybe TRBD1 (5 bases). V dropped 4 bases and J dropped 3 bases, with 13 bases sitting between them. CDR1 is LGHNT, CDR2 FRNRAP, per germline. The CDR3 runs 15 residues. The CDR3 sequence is CASGSGQGNNQPQHF. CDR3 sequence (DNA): TGTGCTAGTGGTTCGGGTCAGGGAAACAATCAGCCCCAGCATTTT.

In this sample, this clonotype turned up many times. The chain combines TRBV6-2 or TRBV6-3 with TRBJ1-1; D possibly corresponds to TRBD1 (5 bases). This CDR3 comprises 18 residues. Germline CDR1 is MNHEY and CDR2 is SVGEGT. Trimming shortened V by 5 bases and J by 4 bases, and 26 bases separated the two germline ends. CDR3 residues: CASSMDVMGDWAFTEAFF. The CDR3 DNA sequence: TGTGCCAGCAGTATGGACGTTATGGGGGATTGGGCGTTCACTGAAGCTTTCTTT.

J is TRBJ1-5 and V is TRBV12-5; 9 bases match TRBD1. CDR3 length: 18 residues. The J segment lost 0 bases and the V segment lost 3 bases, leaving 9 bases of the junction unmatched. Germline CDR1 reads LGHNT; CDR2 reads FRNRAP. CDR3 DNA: TGTGCTAGTGGTTTACCCGGGACAGGGATGTATAGCAATCAGCCCCAGCATTTT. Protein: CASGLPGTGMYSNQPQHF.

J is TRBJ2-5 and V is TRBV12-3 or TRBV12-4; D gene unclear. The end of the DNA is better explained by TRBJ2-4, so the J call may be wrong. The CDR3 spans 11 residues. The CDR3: CASSLFTIQYF. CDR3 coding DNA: TGTGCCAGCAGTTTATTCACCATTCAGTACTTC.

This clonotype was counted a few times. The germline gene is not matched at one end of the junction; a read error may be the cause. The CDR3 region is CASSLGGLAGPKNIKYF. The DNA of the CDR3 is TGTGCCAGCAGCTTAGGTGGGCTAGCGGGACCCAAAAACATTAAGTACTTC. The V and J genes are TRBV7-2 and TRBJ2-4; 9 nucleotides agree with TRBD2. The CDR3 has 17 residues. Per the germline V gene, CDR1 is SGHTA and CDR2 is FQGNSA. Based on the CDR3 plus reference TRBV7-2 and TRBJ2-4, the full variable domain is GAGVSQSPSNKVTEKGKDVELRCDPISGHTALYWYRQSLGQGLEFLIYFQGNSAPDKSGLPSDRFSAERTGGSVSTLTIQRTQQEDSAVYLCASSLGGLAGPKNIKYFGAGTRLSVL.

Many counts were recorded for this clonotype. CDR3 coding DNA: TGTGCCAGCAGTGAATCGTCCAGGGGAGGTTCACCCCTCCACTTT. This translates into CASSESSRGGSPLHF. J is TRBJ1-6 and V is TRBV6-1; D perhaps matches TRBD1 (6 bases). CDR3 length: 15 residues. Trimming removed 2 bases at V and 9 bases at J, with 14 bases between. Germline CDR1 and CDR2: MNHNS and SASEGT.

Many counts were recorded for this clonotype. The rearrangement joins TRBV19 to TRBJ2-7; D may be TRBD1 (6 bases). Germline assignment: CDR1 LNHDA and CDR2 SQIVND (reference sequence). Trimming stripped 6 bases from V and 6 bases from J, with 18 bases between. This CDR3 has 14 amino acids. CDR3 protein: CASRPGQNAGEQYF. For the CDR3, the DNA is TGTGCCAGTAGACCCGGACAGAATGCTGGCGAGCAGTACTTC.

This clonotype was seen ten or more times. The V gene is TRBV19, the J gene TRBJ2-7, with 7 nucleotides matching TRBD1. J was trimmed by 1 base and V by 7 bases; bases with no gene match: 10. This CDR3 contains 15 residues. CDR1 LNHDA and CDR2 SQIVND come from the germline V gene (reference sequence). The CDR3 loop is CASTPSGTASYEQYF. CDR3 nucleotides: TGTGCCAGTACCCCCTCCGGGACAGCTTCCTACGAGCAGTACTTC. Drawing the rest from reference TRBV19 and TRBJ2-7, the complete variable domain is DGGITQSPKYLFRKEGQNVTLSCEQNLNHDAMYWYRQDPGQGLRLIYYSQIVNDFQKGDIAEGYSVSREKKESFPLTVTSAQKNPTAFYLCASTPSGTASYEQYFGPGTRLTVT.

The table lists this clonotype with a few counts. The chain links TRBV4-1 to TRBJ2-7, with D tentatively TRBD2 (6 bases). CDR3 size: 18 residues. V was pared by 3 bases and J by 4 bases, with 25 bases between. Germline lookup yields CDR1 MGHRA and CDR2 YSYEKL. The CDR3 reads CASSHGAGGLSAVYEQYF. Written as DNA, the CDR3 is TGCGCCAGCAGCCATGGGGCAGGTGGACTATCAGCAGTATACGAGCAGTACTTC.

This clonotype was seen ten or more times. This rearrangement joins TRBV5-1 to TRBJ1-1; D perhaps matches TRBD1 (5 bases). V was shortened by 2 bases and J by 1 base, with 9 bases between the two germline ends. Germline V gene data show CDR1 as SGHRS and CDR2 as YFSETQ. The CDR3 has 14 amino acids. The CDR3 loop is CASSLLTENTEAFF. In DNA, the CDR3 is TGCGCCAGCAGCTTATTGACAGAGAACACTGAAGCTTTCTTT. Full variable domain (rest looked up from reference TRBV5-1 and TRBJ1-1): KAGVTQTPRYLIKTRGQQVTLSCSPISGHRSVSWYQQTPGQGLQFLFEYFSETQRNKGNFPGRFSGRQFSNSRSEMNVSTLELGDSALYLCASSLLTENTEAFFGQGTRLTVV.